This record concerns one TCR beta chain sequence. What it binds is not known. Using immunoSEQ multiplex PCR, the repertoire was profiled, and TCRdb retains in-frame clones only, with some absent. The sample shows under 60,000 clones, 70% to 90% of them seen only once. The data stem from a study of OX40 agonist ivuxolimab in advanced cancers. Study results and caveats: Expanded clones tended on average to be more numerous among CD8+ T cells than CD4+.

V lost 10 bases, J lost 2 bases, and 16 bases lay in between. The CDR3 length is 14 residues. Germline loops: CDR1 SNHLY, CDR2 FYNNEI. V is TRBV2 and J is TRBJ2-3, with D tentatively TRBD2 (6 bases). The input for sequencing was CD4+ or CD8+ T cells sorted from blood, taken in a trial of the OX40 agonist ivuxolimab. This receptor was identified in an adult with an advanced solid tumor such as melanoma, head and neck, liver or kidney cancer. The CDR3 here is CATSRGTITDTQYF. CDR3 bases: TGTGCCACCAGCCGGGGGACGATCACAGATACGCAGTATTTT.